These 27 T cell receptor beta chains came from one sample sequenced in a study of beta chain features in type 1 diabetes. No antigen has been assigned to these receptors. Expressed TCRB transcripts were sequenced because the isolated RNA had all been reverse transcribed beforehand. Sequencing used immunoSEQ multiplex PCR; TCRdb keeps in-frame clones, though not all of them. The repertoire holds about 230,000 clones, with about a sixth as singletons. Broader study findings: The study found moderately but significantly shorter TCRB CDR3s in all four CD4+ subsets of Type 1 diabetes patients.

Sequencing used naive CD4+ T cells from blood. The receptors were gathered from a man aged 25 to 45 with type 1 diabetes.

This clone has only a few counts. The V call is TRBV14, the J call TRBJ1-3; a possible D gene is TRBD1 (6 bases). From germline, CDR1 is SGHDN and CDR2 FVKESK. The CDR3 is made up of 15 amino acids. V gave up 8 bases and J gave up 4 bases, with 18 bases separating them. The CDR3 sequence: CASGRLGGTGNTIYF. DNA of the CDR3: TGTGCCAGCGGACGGCTTGGGGGCACCGGAAACACCATATATTTT.

V gene TRBV9 combines with J gene TRBJ2-4, with a weak D call TRBD1 (6 bases). CDR1 SGDLS and CDR2 YYNGEE come from the germline V gene. V was clipped by 3 bases and J by 8 bases, with 15 bases between them. There are 14 residues in the CDR3. The CDR3 bases are TGTGCCAGCAGCGACGAGACAGGTCCCGACATTCAGTACTTC. This gives the protein CASSDETGPDIQYF. Based on the CDR3 plus reference TRBV9 and TRBJ2-4, the full variable domain is DSGVTQTPKHLITATGQRVTLRCSPRSGDLSVYWYQQSLDQGLQFLIQYYNGEERAKGNILERFSAQQFPDLHSELNLSSLELGDSALYFCASSDETGPDIQYFGAGTRLSVL.

This clone was seen only a few times. This sequence joins TRBV25-1 and TRBJ2-5; D tentatively fits TRBD1 or TRBD2 (6 bases each). Trimming left V 0 bases short and J 1 base short, with 9 bases between. The CDR3 contains 15 residues. Germline CDR1 and CDR2: MGHDK and SYGVNS. The CDR3 coding sequence is TGTGCCAGCAGTGAATATGGGGGGCCCCAAGAGACCCAGTACTTC. It specifies CASSEYGGPQETQYF.

The V and J genes are TRBV2 and TRBJ2-5, with a weak D call TRBD1 (5 bases). V was cut by 1 base and J by 4 bases, with 13 bases left in between. The CDR3 consists of 15 residues. Germline loops: CDR1 SNHLY, CDR2 FYNNEI. CDR3: CASSEEVQGTETQYF. In nucleotides, the CDR3 is TGTGCCAGCAGTGAAGAGGTGCAGGGCACAGAGACCCAGTACTTC. Using reference TRBV2 and TRBJ2-5 for the parts outside the CDR3, the full variable domain is EPEVTQTPSHQVTQMGQEVILRCVPISNHLYFYWYRQILGQKVEFLVSFYNNEISEKSEIFDDQFSVERPDGSNFTLKIRSTKLEDSAMYFCASSEEVQGTETQYFGPGTRLLVL.

This clone came up once. This chain joins TRBV4-1 and TRBJ1-4; D unclear. Germline lookup yields CDR1 MGHRA and CDR2 YSYEKL. This CDR3 is built from 17 residues. V was pared by 4 bases and J by 5 bases, with 20 bases between. The CDR3 DNA reads as TGCGCCAGCAGCCTCCGCCCCACCTCAGTACCAAATGAAAAACTGTTTTTT. This sequence encodes CASSLRPTSVPNEKLFF.

V usage is TRBV19 and J usage is TRBJ2-7; weak D call: TRBD1 (6 bases). The germline CDR1 and CDR2 sequences are LNHDA and SQIVND (reference sequence). The CDR3 loop spans 15 amino acids. V lost 1 base and J lost 2, with 12 bases in between. CDR3 sequence reads: CASSIAGGGPYEQYF. The CDR3 region has the DNA TGTGCCAGTAGTATAGCCGGTGGGGGCCCCTACGAGCAGTACTTC.

The chain is built from TRBV9 and TRBJ1-4, with unresolved D. V shed 3 bases and J shed 0 bases, with 9 bases lying between them. CDR3 length equals 15 residues. Looked up from germline, CDR1 is SGDLS and CDR2 is YYNGEE. The CDR3 coding sequence is TGTGCCAGCAGCGAAGGATCAGCAACTAATGAAAAACTGTTTTTT. The encoded protein is CASSEGSATNEKLFF.

This clone was counted between two and nine times. The rearrangement links TRBV29-1 to TRBJ1-2; unclear D gene. Trimming took 0 bases from V and 8 from J, leaving 16 bases between them. Germline-derived CDR1 and CDR2 are SQVTM and ANQGSEA. The CDR3 consists of 14 residues. In nucleotides, the CDR3 is TGCAGCGTTGAAGAAGGTCGTCGGGGTTGGGGCTACACCTTC. Translating gives CSVEEGRRGWGYTF. Drawing the rest from reference TRBV29-1 and TRBJ1-2, the complete variable domain is SAVISQKPSRDICQRGTSLTIQCQVDSQVTMMFWYRQQPGQSLTLIATANQGSEATYESGFVIDKFPISRPNLTFSTLTVSNMSPEDSSIYLCSVEEGRRGWGYTFGSGTRLTVV.

J is TRBJ2-5 and V is TRBV30; TRBD2 is a possible D gene (7 bases). The V gene lost 3 bases and the J gene lost 4 bases, with 24 bases spanning the gap. In germline, CDR1 is GTSNPN, CDR2 SVGIG (reference sequence). This CDR3 contains 17 residues. CDR3 in DNA: TGTGCCTGGAGGACGGGGGCTAGCGGAACATTGAGAGAGACCCAGTACTTC. This gives the protein CAWRTGASGTLRETQYF.

Remarks on this clone: Other DNA sequences in this sample translate to the same CDR3. The V gene is TRBV11-2, the J gene TRBJ2-3, with a possible D match to TRBD2 (6 bases). CDR1 and CDR2 (germline): SGHAT, FQNNGV. Trimming left V 3 bases short and J 3 bases short, with 7 bases between. The CDR3 extends over 13 amino acids. The CDR3 sequence is CASSLAGTDTQYF. Written as DNA, the CDR3 is TGTGCCAGCAGCTTGGCGGGAACAGATACGCAGTATTTT.

This chain uses TRBV27 with TRBJ2-1, with unresolved D. V was clipped by 7 bases and J by 1 base, with 11 bases between them. CDR1 is MNHEY, CDR2 SMNVEV, per germline (reference sequence). The CDR3 is made up of 14 amino acids. The CDR3 DNA follows: TGTGCCAGCAATTACGGTACGTCCTACAATGAGCAGTTCTTC. Protein product: CASNYGTSYNEQFF.

The CDR3 nucleotides are TGTGCCAGCAGTGAATATGGGACAGGGGGAGAGACCCAGTACTTC. It yields the protein CASSEYGTGGETQYF. The chain employs TRBV25-1 and TRBJ2-5; TRBD1 matches at 11 bases. Germline CDR1 MGHDK, CDR2 SYGVNS. The CDR3 spans 15 residues. V trimming: 0 bases; J trimming: 4 bases; junction bases outside the gene matches: 1. Full variable domain (outside the CDR3, taken from reference TRBV25-1 and TRBJ2-5): EADIYQTPRYLVIGTGKKITLECSQTMGHDKMYWYQQDPGMELHLIHYSYGVNSTEKGDLSSESTVSRIRTEHFPLTLESARPSHTSQYLCASSEYGTGGETQYFGPGTRLLVL.

This chain uses TRBV29-1 with TRBJ2-7; 12 nucleotides align to TRBD1. The CDR3 covers 13 residues. Germline V gene sequence: CDR1 SQVTM, CDR2 ANQGSEA. J was trimmed by 6 bases and V by 4 bases; bases with no gene match: 4. The CDR3 loop reads CSVGGTGGSEQYF. The DNA of the CDR3 is TGCAGCGTTGGTGGGACAGGGGGCTCCGAGCAGTACTTC.

This clone was observed a few times. The CDR3 bases are TGCAGCGTCAGGCGGTCTTCCCAGGAGACCCAGTACTTC. The encoded protein is CSVRRSSQETQYF. J is TRBJ2-5 and V is TRBV29-1, with D unclear. CDR3 size: 13 residues. The V end was cut by 6 bases, the J end by 5 bases, with 16 bases between. Germline V lookup: CDR1 SQVTM, CDR2 ANQGSEA.

The sample holds a few counts of this clone. The chain carries TRBV6-5 and TRBJ1-1; D is possibly TRBD1 (6 bases). CDR3 length: 15 residues. Germline CDR1 and CDR2: MNHEY and SVGAGI. Trimming removed 1 base at V and 1 base at J, with 10 bases between. CDR3 sequence reads: CASSYWDTRNTEAFF. CDR3 DNA sequence: TGTGCCAGCAGTTACTGGGACACCCGGAACACTGAAGCTTTCTTT.

The rearrangement uses TRBV28 and TRBJ2-1; D remains ambiguous. Germline values: CDR1 MDHEN, CDR2 SYDVKM. This CDR3 comprises 12 residues. V gave up 2 bases and J gave up 8 bases, with 7 bases separating them. DNA of the CDR3: TGTGCCAGCAGTTTACAAGTGGATGAGCAGTTCTTC. Translation gives CASSLQVDEQFF. The whole variable domain, remainder taken from reference TRBV28 and TRBJ2-1, is DVKVTQSSRYLVKRTGEKVFLECVQDMDHENMFWYRQDPGLGLRLIYFSYDVKMKEKGDIPEGYSVSREKKERFSLILESASTNQTSMYLCASSLQVDEQFFGPGTRLTVL.

This clone was counted a few times. The chain is built from TRBV20-1 and TRBJ2-3, with D unclear. Germline V lookup: CDR1 DFQATT, CDR2 SNEGSKA (reference sequence). V gave up 5 bases and J gave up 11 bases, with 11 bases separating them. The length of the CDR3 is 10 residues. CDR3 DNA sequence: TGCAGTGCTGCCCCGCACTTGCAGTATTTT. Protein product: CSAAPHLQYF.

The table lists this clone with a few counts. The chain has TRBV30 and TRBJ1-3; D gene ambiguous. Germline V CDR1 and CDR2: GTSNPN, SVGIG (reference sequence). The CDR3 covers 13 residues. V lost 3 bases, J lost 2 bases, and 8 bases lay in between. DNA for the CDR3: TGTGCCTGGAGCCCCCTGGCTGGAAACACCATATATTTT. Amino acids: CAWSPLAGNTIYF.

The CDR3 DNA reads TGTGCCAGTACCCCGGGGGCTAACACCGGGGAGCTGTTTTTT. This translates into CASTPGANTGELFF. V gene TRBV7-3 combines with J gene TRBJ2-2; perhaps D is TRBD1 or TRBD2 (6 bases each). The V gene lost 9 bases and the J gene lost 2 bases, with 13 bases spanning the gap. In germline, CDR1 is SGHTA, CDR2 FQGTGA. CDR3 size: 14 residues.

The J gene is TRBJ1-2, the V gene TRBV30; a possible D gene is TRBD1 (6 bases). The V and J ends lost 3 bases and 4 bases respectively, with 9 bases between them. CDR1 and CDR2 from the germline V gene are GTSNPN and SVGIG (reference sequence). The CDR3 consists of 12 residues. CDR3 bases: TGTGCCTGGAGATTAGGGGGCTATGGCTACACCTTC. This codes for CAWRLGGYGYTF.

The rearrangement uses TRBV25-1 and TRBJ2-3, with 8 bases lining up with TRBD2. CDR3 length: 18 amino acids. V trimming: 4 bases; J trimming: 2 bases; junction bases outside the gene matches: 14. In germline, CDR1 is MGHDK, CDR2 SYGVNS. This CDR3 is CASSALSGRDRLTDTQYF. DNA for the CDR3: TGTGCCAGCAGTGCATTGTCCGGGAGGGATAGACTCACAGATACGCAGTATTTT.

The CDR3 sequence is CASNKQVTDTQYF. The DNA for the CDR3 is TGTGCCAGCAATAAGCAGGTCACAGATACGCAGTATTTT. This chain uses TRBV27 with TRBJ2-3; unclear D gene. This CDR3 spans 13 amino acids. The ends were cut back, 7 bases at V and 2 bases at J, with 10 bases in the middle. CDR1 is MNHEY and CDR2 is SMNVEV in the germline V gene (reference sequence).

The rearrangement joins TRBV9 to TRBJ2-7, with 10 nucleotides matching TRBD2. Germline V gives CDR1 SGDLS, CDR2 YYNGEE. The CDR3 runs to 15 residues. The ends lost 4 bases at V and 0 bases at J; junction bases unmatched: 4. The CDR3 bases are TGTGCCAGCAGCACTAGCGGGACGGTCTCCTACGAGCAGTACTTC. This sequence encodes CASSTSGTVSYEQYF. The full variable domain, rest sourced from reference TRBV9 and TRBJ2-7, is DSGVTQTPKHLITATGQRVTLRCSPRSGDLSVYWYQQSLDQGLQFLIQYYNGEERAKGNILERFSAQQFPDLHSELNLSSLELGDSALYFCASSTSGTVSYEQYFGPGTRLTVT.

This clone has just a few counts. The rearrangement links TRBV9 to TRBJ2-7; 7 bases fit TRBD1. Per the germline V gene, CDR1 is SGDLS and CDR2 is YYNGEE. This CDR3 contains 15 residues. J was trimmed by 3 bases and V by 7 bases; bases with no gene match: 13. CDR3 in amino acids: CASREGGQTDYEQYF. In DNA, the CDR3 is TGTGCCAGCCGGGAAGGGGGACAGACTGACTACGAGCAGTACTTC. Using reference TRBV9 and TRBJ2-7 for the parts outside the CDR3, the full variable domain is DSGVTQTPKHLITATGQRVTLRCSPRSGDLSVYWYQQSLDQGLQFLIQYYNGEERAKGNILERFSAQQFPDLHSELNLSSLELGDSALYFCASREGGQTDYEQYFGPGTRLTVT.

The chain joins TRBV5-4 to TRBJ1-1; D is ambiguous. The CDR3 totals 16 residues. Germline V gives CDR1 SGHNT, CDR2 YYREEE (reference sequence). The V end was cut by 0 bases, the J end by 4 bases, with 16 bases between. The CDR3 region is CASSLELVGAGTEAFF. CDR3 bases: TGTGCCAGCAGCTTGGAACTGGTGGGCGCGGGCACTGAAGCTTTCTTT.

This clone was counted a few times. J is TRBJ2-7 and V is TRBV4-1, with unresolved D. The V gene lost 2 bases and the J gene lost 3 bases, with 11 bases spanning the gap. Germline values: CDR1 MGHRA, CDR2 YSYEKL. CDR3 size: 14 residues. The CDR3, as DNA: TGCGCCAGCAGCCAAAGCGAAGCTTTCTACGAGCAGTACTTC. Protein sequence: CASSQSEAFYEQYF.

The chain recombines TRBV5-1 with TRBJ2-5, with 7 bases that match TRBD1. This CDR3 comprises 14 residues. Germline V gene lookup returns CDR1 SGHRS and CDR2 YFSETQ. The J segment lost 4 bases and the V segment lost 5 bases, leaving 8 bases of the junction unmatched. CDR3 loop: CASSSGTALETQYF. The CDR3 region has the DNA TGCGCCAGCAGTTCCGGGACAGCCCTAGAGACCCAGTACTTC. The complete variable domain, with remaining parts taken from reference TRBV5-1 and TRBJ2-5, reads KAGVTQTPRYLIKTRGQQVTLSCSPISGHRSVSWYQQTPGQGLQFLFEYFSETQRNKGNFPGRFSGRQFSNSRSEMNVSTLELGDSALYLCASSSGTALETQYFGPGTRLLVL.